The present T cell receptor (beta chain) was sequenced within a study of response to subunit inactivated influenza vaccine (dated by TCRdb to 2016 to 2019). About the full investigation: Deep quantitative profiling of the T cell receptor repertoire was used in the study to follow responses to a trivalent subunit inactivated influenza vaccine.

Receptor libraries were prepared by RT-PCR. Sequencing took place on an Illumina HiSeq 2500. The public sequencing data were trimmed at Q25 with fastp and processed into clonotypes with MiXCR by TCRdb, which kept only in-frame beta chains. Every entry covers one CDR3 protein and lists the most common genes and DNA from its rows. The sample table lists 450,000 to 600,000 distinct CDR3 sequences, roughly 8.2% of them with a count of one. The ten largest make up approximately 13% of the sample. This clonotype was observed a few times. This receptor's antigen is unknown. Nothing much larger sits one base from this clone, and base qualities are not available. What the authors observed across the whole study: According to the authors, only a limited number of new T cells may be recruited by each seasonal influenza vaccination.

The clonotype originates from a man aged 45 to 70 who received an inactivated influenza vaccine. Donor details come from another sample of the same person, matched by shared clones. The sample in question was PBMCs from blood, obtained 23 months after vaccination.

The CDR3 sequence is CASGASGTGGFPPLEQYF. The bases read TGTGCTAGTGGTGCATCCGGGACAGGGGGCTTTCCCCCCCTCGAGCAGTACTTC. In this chain, TRBV12-5 is recombined with TRBJ2-7; 12 central bases correspond to TRBD1. CDR1 and CDR2 are read off the germline V gene as LGHNT and FRNRAP. The CDR3, cysteine through phenylalanine, is 18 amino acids long. Of the read, only the CDR3 DNA is kept; its 54 bases are in frame from base 1. The germline V and J ends show losses of 5 bases and 6 bases respectively, and no gene match explains 17 bases of the junction. With the portions outside the CDR3 filled from the reference TRBV12-5 and TRBJ2-7 genes, the complete variable region becomes DARVTQTPRHKVTEMGQEVTMRCQPILGHNTVFWYRQTMMQGLELLAYFRNRAPLDDSGMPKDRFSAEMPDATLATLKIQPSEPRDSAVYFCASGASGTGGFPPLEQYFGPGTRLTVT.